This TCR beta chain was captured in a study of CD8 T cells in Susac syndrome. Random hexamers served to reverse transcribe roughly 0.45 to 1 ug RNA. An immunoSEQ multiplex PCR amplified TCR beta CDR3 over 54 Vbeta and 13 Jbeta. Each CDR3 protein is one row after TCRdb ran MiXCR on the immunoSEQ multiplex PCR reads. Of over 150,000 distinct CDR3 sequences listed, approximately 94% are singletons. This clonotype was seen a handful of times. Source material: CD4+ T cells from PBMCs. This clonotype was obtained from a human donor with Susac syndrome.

This CDR3 reads CASTRQETQYF. The CDR3 bases are TGTGCCAGTACAAGACAAGAGACCCAGTACTTC. The genes are TRBV6-1 and TRBJ2-5, with D unclear. The CDR3 has 11 amino acids. Germline values: CDR1 MNHNS, CDR2 SASEGT. Between the trimmed V and J ends, which lost 9 bases and 2 bases, there was a span of 7 bases.